The subject of this entry is one T cell receptor beta chain. The target antigen is unknown. The data originate from a study of tumor-infiltrating lymphocytes in primary liver carcinoma. The study's findings and limits: A fraction of only about 7-25% of top clones appeared in all five tumor regions. Tumor-adjacent and tumor-blood pairs shared less of their repertoires than tumor region pairs shared.

TCR beta cDNA was prepared out of roughly 0.45 ug total RNA by means of a constant-region primer. Researchers made the TCR beta libraries by running three nested multiplex PCR rounds with slightly modified ARM-PCR. TCRdb reprocessed the multiplex PCR reads via MiXCR and lists one record per CDR3 protein. This sample carries roughly 53,000 distinct CDR3 sequences, roughly 77% of them seen once, and the ten largest clones take around 25%. From unsorted bulk tissue weighing roughly 19-34 mg, DNA and RNA were co-extracted. The sequence was collected from a man aged 35-49 years with primary liver carcinoma and hepatitis B virus infection. Material for sequencing was liver tumor tissue from sampling region 2. The subset: tumor region T2, inferior pole.

The chain's CDR3 is CESSHWTGMKAGANVLTF. CDR3 bases: TGTGAGAGCAGTCATTGGACAGGGATGAAAGCTGGGGCCAACGTCCTGACTTTC. The chain recombines TRBV6-5 with TRBJ2-6, with TRBD1 identical over 8 bases. The CDR3 length is 18 residues. CDR1 and CDR2 (germline): MNHEY, SVGAGI.